A single sample gave rise to the 10 T cell receptor beta chains below, sequenced in a study of blood T cell repertoires in COVID-19. Using immunoSEQ multiplex PCR, the repertoire was profiled, and TCRdb retains in-frame clones only, with some absent. Seen here are approximately 470,000 clones, over 75% observed once, and the top ten hold about 3%. Sample: peripheral blood. Source of these receptors: a human donor in a cohort sampled during active COVID-19.

The V and J genes are TRBV30 and TRBJ2-5, with D perhaps matching TRBD1 (5 bases). Germline CDR1 is GTSNPN and CDR2 is SVGIG (reference sequence). V shed 3 bases and J shed 5 bases, with 13 bases lying between them. The CDR3 has 13 residues. In nucleotides, the CDR3 is TGTGCCTGGAGATCAAGGGGCTGGGAGACCCAGTACTTC. This codes for CAWRSRGWETQYF.

The CDR3 protein is CASSYSGTGKPGELFF. The CDR3 nucleotides read TGTGCCAGCAGTTACTCCGGGACAGGCAAACCCGGGGAGCTGTTTTTT. V is TRBV6-5 and J is TRBJ2-2; TRBD1 agrees at 8 bases. This CDR3 has 16 amino acids. J was trimmed by 6 bases and V by 0 bases; bases with no gene match: 6. Germline loops: CDR1 MNHEY, CDR2 SVGAGI.

The chain is built from TRBV9 and TRBJ2-1; 12 nucleotides align to TRBD1. There are 20 residues in the CDR3. Trimming cost V 0 bases and J 7 bases; bases outside gene matches: 17. CDR1 is SGDLS, CDR2 YYNGEE, per germline. DNA of the CDR3: TGTGCCAGCAGCGTAGGCCTGGGACAGGGGGCGAGCGGGAGTGAGAATGAGCAGTTCTTC. Protein product: CASSVGLGQGASGSENEQFF.

The genes are TRBV25-1 and TRBJ1-1; 7 nucleotides align to TRBD1. The CDR3 length is 15 residues. With 1 base clipped from V and 5 bases from J, the junction kept 7 bases outside the gene matches. Per germline, CDR1 MGHDK and CDR2 SYGVNS. The CDR3 DNA reads TGTGCCAGCAGTGAATTCAAGGGGGCAAAGACTGAAGCTTTCTTT. Protein product: CASSEFKGAKTEAFF.

The rearrangement links TRBV28 to TRBJ1-2, with 9 bases identical to TRBD1. V was pared by 4 bases and J by 6 bases, with 12 bases of the junction left unmatched. Germline CDR1 and CDR2: MDHEN and SYDVKM. The CDR3 runs 16 residues. The CDR3 DNA sequence: TGTGCCAGCAGTTCAACCGGGACAGGGAGGTGGAATGGCTACACCTTC. This codes for CASSSTGTGRWNGYTF.

The chain has TRBV19 and TRBJ1-2; TRBD1 agrees at 9 bases. The CDR3 length is 13 residues. Germline V gives CDR1 LNHDA, CDR2 SQIVND (reference sequence). With 10 bases clipped from V and 2 bases from J, the junction kept 5 bases outside the gene matches. The CDR3 sequence is CAIQGQGNYGYTF. The CDR3 DNA reads as TGTGCCATCCAGGGACAGGGCAACTATGGCTACACCTTC.

The J gene is TRBJ2-1, the V gene TRBV6-5; TRBD1 matches at 9 bases. CDR3 length equals 15 residues. The V gene end was trimmed by 4 bases and the J gene end by 8 bases; junction bases not matched to a gene: 9. In germline, CDR1 is MNHEY, CDR2 SVGAGI. The CDR3 DNA reads TGTGCCAGCAGTTCCTCCGGGACAGGGTGGGATGAGCAGTTCTTC. It yields the protein CASSSSGTGWDEQFF.

The CDR3 DNA reads as TGTGCCAGCAGCCAACTGGGACTAGCGGGGAATAATGAGCAGTTCTTC. Encoded protein: CASSQLGLAGNNEQFF. The rearrangement uses TRBV3-1 (or the pseudogene TRBV3-2) and TRBJ2-1, with 13 bases fitting TRBD2. The V gene's germline CDR1 is LGHDT and CDR2 YNNKEL (reference sequence). The CDR3 has 16 residues. J gave up 7 bases and V 2 bases, and 5 bases lay outside the gene matches.

The chain recombines TRBV10-3 with TRBJ1-2, with TRBD1 as a possible D gene (6 bases). Trimming stripped 2 bases from V and 4 bases from J, with 26 bases between. Germline V lookup: CDR1 ENHRY, CDR2 SYGVKD. This CDR3 region has 19 residues. CDR3 protein: CAISEPGTLKGDFFYGYTF. CDR3 in DNA: TGTGCCATCAGTGAGCCGGGGACATTAAAAGGAGATTTCTTCTATGGCTACACCTTC.

This sequence joins TRBV2 and TRBJ1-4; tentatively, D is TRBD1 (6 bases). The CDR3 consists of 13 residues. CDR1 is SNHLY, CDR2 FYNNEI, per germline. V was trimmed by 7 bases and J by 8 bases, leaving 14 bases between them. CDR3 in amino acids: CASNNRVGEKLFF. The CDR3 nucleotides are TGTGCCAGCAACAACAGGGTCGGGGAAAAACTGTTTTTT.